This TCR beta chain was identified in a study of blood T cell repertoires in COVID-19. The overall study: Samples taken during acute and convalescent COVID-19 were collected in the United States, Italy and Spain. PBMCs, B-cell-depleted T cells, or T cells provided the cDNA or gDNA that made up the material.

As processed by the authors: Cell counts per sample came from amplifying reference gene primers. Only in-frame clones appear in the TCRdb table, and some are missing; sequencing was by immunoSEQ multiplex PCR. That table gives V, J and clone size, and the DNA gave D and trimming. The sample lists roughly 100,000 clones, more than 75% seen once, with 4.8% in the top ten. The CDR3 is 15 amino acids. After removal of 5 bases from V and 9 bases from J, the junction contained 9 bases not matched to a gene. In germline, CDR1 is MNHNY, CDR2 SVGAGI (reference sequence). This sequence was found in an elderly woman with active COVID-19. J is TRBJ2-1 and V is TRBV6-6; 11 nucleotides line up with TRBD2. The sequenced sample was peripheral blood. The CDR3 sequence is CASSTLAGGPGEQFF. CDR3 sequence (DNA): TGTGCCAGCAGTACCCTAGCGGGAGGTCCCGGTGAGCAGTTCTTC.